This is a list of T cell receptor beta chains from one sample in a study of regulatory T cells in long-lasting Graves disease. In TCRdb, the multiplex PCR reads were re-called with MiXCR into one record per CDR3 protein. The sample holds under 300,000 distinct CDR3 sequences, about 19% seen once. The input for sequencing was peripheral blood mononuclear cells (PBMCs), taken at new diagnosis, from a patient treated with antithyroid drugs. These receptors all come from a female donor with Graves disease. Each CDR3 is given with its conserved first and last residue. A D gene is named only where the DNA matches it firmly. Some rows have no size entry. The others give once, few or many, or a class for an expanded clone.

size: many
D: TRBD1
J: TRBJ2-1
V: TRBV29-1
DNA: TGCAGCGTCTTGGGACAGGGTGGGGACAATGAGCAGTTCTTC
CDR3: CSVLGQGGDNEQFF

size: few
D: TRBD2
J: TRBJ2-3
V: TRBV7-2
DNA: TGTGCCAGCAGCTCCCGTATAACCGGGACTAGCGGGAGAGGGGGGATTGCAGATACGCAGTATTTT
CDR3: CASSSRITGTSGRGGIADTQYF

size: many
D: TRBD2
J: TRBJ2-3
V: TRBV5-6
DNA: TGTGCCAGCAGCCTCTTCCGTCCGCGGGGGGGTCAGGATACGCAGTATTTT
CDR3: CASSLFRPRGGQDTQYF

size: many
D: TRBD1
J: TRBJ2-7
V: TRBV20-1
DNA: TGCAGTGTCCGGTACAGGGGGACAGGGCTATACGAGCAGTACTTC
CDR3: CSVRYRGTGLYEQYF

size: many
D: TRBD1
J: TRBJ2-3
V: TRBV30
DNA: TGTGCCTGGAGTGTCGGACAGGGAGTTTCGACAGATACGCAGTATTTT
CDR3: CAWSVGQGVSTDTQYF

size: many
D: .
J: TRBJ2-7
V: TRBV12-3/TRBV12-4
DNA: TGTGCCAGCAGTCAGGGGTGGGGGCGAACCTCCTACGAGCAGTACTTC
CDR3: CASSQGWGRTSYEQYF

size: .
D: .
J: TRBJ1-5
V: TRBV19
DNA: TGTGCCAGTAGTATAGAGGTGGAATCAGGGCCCCAGCATTTT
CDR3: CASSIEVESGPQHF

size: .
D: .
J: TRBJ2-1
V: TRBV6-2/TRBV6-3
DNA: TGTGCCAGCACTCCTCTACAAAGTAGCTCCTACAATGAGCAGTTCTTC
CDR3: CASTPLQSSSYNEQFF

size: many
D: .
J: TRBJ1-2
V: TRBV29-1
DNA: TGCAGCGTTGAAAAGGGGGACGGCGGCCCTGGCTACACCTTC
CDR3: CSVEKGDGGPGYTF

size: .
D: .
J: TRBJ2-5
V: TRBV29-1
DNA: TGCAGCGTTGAAGGGGAGGGGGGGGCTGTAAAGACCCAGTACTTC
CDR3: CSVEGEGGAVKTQYF

size: .
D: TRBD2
J: TRBJ2-4
V: TRBV6-1
DNA: TGTGCCAGCGGTGCCGGGACTAGCGGGGGGGGGAAAAACATTCAGTACTTC
CDR3: CASGAGTSGGGKNIQYF

size: many
D: TRBD1
J: TRBJ2-2
V: TRBV7-9
DNA: TGTGCCAGCAGCCCGACCCCCGGGACAGGGGGCGCGAACACCGGGGAGCTGTTTTTT
CDR3: CASSPTPGTGGANTGELFF

size: few
D: .
J: TRBJ1-3
V: TRBV10-2
DNA: TGCGCCAGCAGTGAGAGTGGCAGGGGAAGAGGAAACACCATATATTTT
CDR3: CASSESGRGRGNTIYF

size: few
D: TRBD1
J: TRBJ1-5
V: TRBV29-1
DNA: TGCAGCGTCGGGGACAGTCCTAATCAGCCCCAGCATTTT
CDR3: CSVGDSPNQPQHF

size: .
D: TRBD2
J: TRBJ2-5
V: TRBV20-1
DNA: TGCAGTGCCAGCGGGGGGTCCGGGACCCAGTACTTC
CDR3: CSASGGSGTQYF

size: many
D: .
J: TRBJ2-3
V: TRBV3-1
DNA: TGTGCCAGCAGCCAAGTCTTAAGGCCTCGGGGCACAGATACGCAGTATTTT
CDR3: CASSQVLRPRGTDTQYF

size: .
D: TRBD2
J: TRBJ2-4
V: TRBV6-1
DNA: TGTGCCAGCAGTGAGGTGGTAGCGGGGAGGGGTTTTCAGTACTTC
CDR3: CASSEVVAGRGFQYF

size: many
D: .
J: TRBJ2-2
V: TRBV3-1
DNA: TGTGCCAGCAGCCGCTACGCGGACGGGGAGCTGTTTTTT
CDR3: CASSRYADGELFF

size: .
D: TRBD2
J: TRBJ2-1
V: TRBV7-6
DNA: TGTGCCAGCAGCCCCCGGACTAGCGGGAGGGCCAGGGATGAGCAGTTCTTC
CDR3: CASSPRTSGRARDEQFF

size: .
D: TRBD2
J: TRBJ2-7
V: TRBV6-2/TRBV6-3
DNA: TGTGCCAGCTACCACGGACTAGCGGGCTACGAGCAGTACTTC
CDR3: CASYHGLAGYEQYF

size: few
D: .
J: TRBJ2-5
V: TRBV9
DNA: TGTGCCAGCAGCGTAGCTGGCCTACCAGCAGAGACCCAGTACTTC
CDR3: CASSVAGLPAETQYF

size: many
D: TRBD2
J: TRBJ2-3
V: TRBV28
DNA: TGTGCCAGCAGTTCCGGGACTAGCGGCCTAGCGGCAGATACGCAGTATTTT
CDR3: CASSSGTSGLAADTQYF

size: many
D: TRBD1
J: TRBJ1-3
V: TRBV7-2
DNA: TGTGCCAGCAGCTTACGGGGGACAGATGGAAACACCATATATTTT
CDR3: CASSLRGTDGNTIYF

size: few
D: .
J: TRBJ2-1
V: TRBV19
DNA: TGTGCCAGTAGTATAGTCGGCGGGATAGGCAATGAGCAGTTCTTC
CDR3: CASSIVGGIGNEQFF

size: .
D: .
J: TRBJ2-5
V: TRBV7-2
DNA: TGTGCCAGCAGCGCAAACAGGGAAGAGACCCAGTACTTC
CDR3: CASSANREETQYF

size: .
D: .
J: TRBJ1-1
V: TRBV5-5
DNA: TGTGCCAGCAGCTTATCCGCGCCTATTGGGACTGAAGCTTTCTTT
CDR3: CASSLSAPIGTEAFF

size: many
D: TRBD2
J: TRBJ2-5
V: TRBV6-1
DNA: TGTGCCAGCAGCTCCGGGACTAGCAGACAAGAGACCCAGTACTTC
CDR3: CASSSGTSRQETQYF

size: .
D: .
J: TRBJ1-1
V: TRBV12-3/TRBV12-4
DNA: TGTGCCAGCAGCCTGGACACTGCGAACACTGAAGCTTTCTTT
CDR3: CASSLDTANTEAFF

size: many
D: .
J: TRBJ1-3
V: TRBV11-1
DNA: TGTGCCAGCAGCTTTAATACCGGAAACACCATATATTTT
CDR3: CASSFNTGNTIYF

size: .
D: TRBD2
J: TRBJ2-2
V: TRBV6-2/TRBV6-3
DNA: TGTACCAGCAGTTACCTCGGACTAGCGGGAGCACCCGGGGAGCTGTTTTTT
CDR3: CTSSYLGLAGAPGELFF

size: .
D: TRBD2
J: TRBJ2-7
V: TRBV19
DNA: TGTGCCAGTACCGGGACTAGCGGGGGAGCCCACTTC
CDR3: CASTGTSGGAHF

size: many
D: .
J: TRBJ1-1
V: TRBV6-1
DNA: TGTGCCAGCACCAACCTCAGGAGTTTGAACACTGAAGCTTTCTTT
CDR3: CASTNLRSLNTEAFF

size: many
D: TRBD1
J: TRBJ1-2
V: TRBV20-1
DNA: TGCAGTGCTAGGGGACAGGGGGCGGGTGGCTACACCTTC
CDR3: CSARGQGAGGYTF

size: once
D: TRBD2
J: TRBJ2-3
V: TRBV15
DNA: TGTGCCACCAGCAGGAAAATAGGACTAGCGGGAGGCACAGATACGCAGTATTTT
CDR3: CATSRKIGLAGGTDTQYF

size: .
D: .
J: TRBJ1-4
V: TRBV29-1
DNA: TGCAGCGTCGAGACCCCGAGGACTGAAAAACTGTTTTTT
CDR3: CSVETPRTEKLFF

size: many
D: .
J: TRBJ1-1
V: TRBV3-1
DNA: TGTGCCAGCAGCCAAGAGTGGAGAGACACTGAAGCTTTCTTT
CDR3: CASSQEWRDTEAFF

size: .
D: .
J: TRBJ1-6
V: TRBV27
DNA: TGTGCCAGCAGTCTGATAATGGGGGCTCGGGATTCACCCCTCCACTTT
CDR3: CASSLIMGARDSPLHF

size: many
D: TRBD1
J: TRBJ1-1
V: TRBV30
DNA: TGTGCCTGGAATCAAGGAGGGGGCTGGACTGAAGCTTTCTTT
CDR3: CAWNQGGGWTEAFF

size: .
D: .
J: TRBJ2-1
V: TRBV5-1
DNA: TGTGCCAGCAGCTTGCCCCCAGGGCAGTTCTTC
CDR3: CASSLPPGQFF

size: few
D: TRBD2
J: TRBJ2-5
V: TRBV5-1
DNA: TGCGCCAGCAGCACTCGGGAGGGCCTAGAGACCCAGTACTTC
CDR3: CASSTREGLETQYF

size: .
D: TRBD1
J: TRBJ2-7
V: TRBV5-1
DNA: TGCGCCAGCAGCAGGGGGACAGGGGGAAACTCCTACGGGCAGTACTTC
CDR3: CASSRGTGGNSYGQYF